The 12 T cell receptor beta chains given below trace back to one sample, sequenced in a study of tumor-infiltrating lymphocytes in primary liver carcinoma. Both blood RNA, taken from unsorted whole blood, and germline DNA were extracted. With a constant-region primer, TCR beta cDNA was made from approximately 500 ng of total RNA. TCR beta libraries came from three nested multiplex PCR rounds using slightly modified ARM-PCR. TRBV1-TRBV30 forward primers paired with a C-beta reverse primer drove the first two PCR rounds, 10 cycles each. TCRdb passed the multiplex PCR reads through MiXCR, listing each CDR3 protein once. The sample holds approximately 340,000 distinct CDR3 sequences, around 60% seen once. The sample consisted of peripheral blood. These TCRs come from a man aged 40-50 years with primary liver carcinoma and hepatitis B virus infection.

The V call is TRBV6-2 or TRBV6-3, the J call TRBJ2-3; D call uncertain. The J call is uncertain, as TRBJ1-5 better fits the DNA end. The CDR3 runs 15 residues. The germline gives CDR1 MNHEY, CDR2 SVGEGT. The CDR3 loop is CASRCSGLAGDTQHF. The CDR3 nucleotides are TGTGCCAGCAGATGCTCTGGACTAGCGGGAGATACGCAGCATTTT.

The chain links TRBV11-2 to TRBJ1-5; D gene unclear. Germline V CDR1 and CDR2: SGHAT, FQNNGV. V dropped 2 bases and J dropped 6 bases, with 11 bases sitting between them. The CDR3 has 14 amino acids. The CDR3 DNA follows: TGTGCCAGCAGCTTACACGGGATAGCTCAGCCCCAGCATTTT. Encoded protein: CASSLHGIAQPQHF.

The rearrangement links TRBV6-5 to TRBJ2-7; 10 bases map to TRBD1. With 6 bases clipped from V and 7 bases from J, the junction kept 12 bases outside the gene matches. Germline loops: CDR1 MNHEY, CDR2 SVGAGI. There are 15 residues in the CDR3. The DNA of the CDR3 is TGTGCCAGCAGGGACCAGGGACAGGGGACACGGGAGCAGTACTTC. Protein product: CASRDQGQGTREQYF.

Note on this clonotype: This may be a read error: a much more frequent sequence differs by one nucleotide. The chain has TRBV6-1 and TRBJ2-1; D uncertain. The CDR3 has 13 amino acids. Per the germline V gene, CDR1 is MNHNS and CDR2 is SASEGT. V lost 6 bases, J lost 8 bases, and 14 bases lay in between. In DNA, the CDR3 is TGTGCCAGCAGACGCGGCTGGGTGGATGAGCAGTTCTTC. Translation gives CASRRGWVDEQFF.

Regarding this clonotype: A much larger clone differs by one base, so this may be a read error. V and J are TRBV6-6 and TRBJ2-6; D may be TRBD1 (5 bases). The CDR3 is 15 residues long. Germline loops: CDR1 MNHNY, CDR2 SVGAGI (reference sequence). CDR3: CASSWVDSGADVLTF. The CDR3 coding sequence is TGTGCCAGCAGTTGGGTGGATTCTGGGGCCGACGTCCTGACTTTC.

V usage is TRBV6-2 or TRBV6-3 and J usage is TRBJ2-3, with D possibly being TRBD1 or TRBD2 (5 bases each). Trimming stripped 5 bases from V and 5 bases from J, with 23 bases between. Germline-derived CDR1 and CDR2 are MNHEY and SVGEGT. The CDR3 has 17 amino acids. The CDR3 loop is CASSHEYGLVGRDTQYF. The CDR3 DNA reads as TGTGCCAGCAGTCACGAATACGGGCTAGTGGGACGAGATACGCAGTATTTT.

A note on this clonotype: Since a much larger clone is just one base distant, this may be a read error. The conserved phenylalanine or tryptophan is not found at the CDR3 terminus, so this likely reflects a read error. The genes are TRBV29-1 and TRBJ1-2; no firm D call. V was pared by 1 base and J by 1 base, with 7 bases between. The CDR3 is made up of 13 amino acids. The germline gives CDR1 SQVTM, CDR2 ANQGSEA. The CDR3, as DNA: TGCAGCGTTGAAGGTGGGGATAACTATGGCTACACCATC. As protein: CSVEGGDNYGYTI.

Note on this clonotype: A much larger clonotype is one base distant, so this may be a read error. CDR3 sequence (DNA): TGTACCAGCAGTCCAGGGACAGGATACAATCAGCCCCAGCATTTT. It codes for CTSSPGTGYNQPQHF. This sequence joins TRBV6-1 and TRBJ1-5; 8 bases are shared with TRBD1. Germline V gene data show CDR1 as MNHNS and CDR2 as SASEGT. The CDR3 contains 15 residues.

This clonotype occurred a few times. The V and J genes are TRBV4-2 and TRBJ2-7, with 8 bases aligning to TRBD2. CDR1 and CDR2 (germline): LGHNA, YNFKEQ. The CDR3 sequence is 16 residues long. V shed 0 bases, J shed 5 bases, and the junction held 9 bases outside the gene matches. CDR3 loop: CASSQEVGTSIHEQYF. The CDR3 DNA sequence: TGTGCCAGCAGCCAAGAGGTCGGGACTAGTATCCACGAGCAGTACTTC.

On this clonotype itself: A much larger clone is a single base away; this may be a read error. The V and J genes are TRBV12-3 or TRBV12-4 and TRBJ2-1; 13 bases line up with TRBD2. The CDR3 length is 16 residues. Losses at the gene ends were 7 bases for V and 7 bases for J; bases not matched to a gene: 10. CDR3 region: CASTRPGLAGTNEQFF. DNA of the CDR3: TGTGCCAGCACCCGTCCGGGACTAGCGGGAACAAATGAGCAGTTCTTC.

As concerns this clonotype: A much larger clone lies one base from this, so it may be a read error. The gene calls are TRBV12-3 or TRBV12-4 and TRBJ1-6; 7 bases are a match to TRBD1. The length of the CDR3 is 14 residues. The CDR3 DNA is TGTACCAGCAGACCGGGACAGCTTCATTCACCCCTCCACTTT. Amino acids: CTSRPGQLHSPLHF.

The chain joins TRBV11-2 to TRBJ2-7, with TRBD2 matching 7 bases. The trim removed 4 bases at V and 3 bases at J, leaving 15 bases unmatched. The CDR3 runs to 17 residues. Germline lookup yields CDR1 SGHAT and CDR2 FQNNGV. The CDR3: CASSYDRARLAGYEQYF. In nucleotides, the CDR3 is TGTGCCAGCAGCTATGATCGCGCGCGACTAGCTGGCTACGAGCAGTACTTC.